Below, 6 T cell receptor beta chains from the same sample are listed, as sequenced in a study of cytomegalovirus exposure and HLA in healthy donors. Researchers ran the PCR with 60 Vbeta and 13 Jbeta primers. Only in-frame clones appear in the TCRdb table, and some are missing; sequencing was by immunoSEQ multiplex PCR. This listing includes fewer than 150,000 clones. Material: PBMCs. The receptor set was obtained from a man aged 18 to 30 in good health and CMV-seronegative.

J is TRBJ1-1 and V is TRBV30; TRBD1 agrees at 7 bases. The CDR3 is 11 amino acids. The germline CDR1 and CDR2 sequences are GTSNPN and SVGIG (reference sequence). The ends lost 5 bases at V and 7 bases at J; junction bases unmatched: 4. This chain's CDR3 is CAWGRDSEAFF. The CDR3 coding sequence is TGTGCCTGGGGAAGGGACAGTGAAGCTTTCTTT.

The chain links TRBV7-8 to TRBJ1-2, with 7 positions matching TRBD1. Germline-derived CDR1 and CDR2 are SGHVS and FQNEAQ. The V gene end was trimmed by 4 bases and the J gene end by 2 bases; junction bases not matched to a gene: 10. This CDR3 contains 16 residues. This chain's CDR3 is CASSSGTVVRNYGYTF. The CDR3 DNA is TGTGCCAGCAGCTCAGGGACAGTTGTAAGGAACTATGGCTACACCTTC. Full variable domain (missing parts from reference TRBV7-8 and TRBJ1-2): GAGVSQSPRYKVAKRGQDVALRCDPISGHVSLFWYQQALGQGPEFLTYFQNEAQLDKSGLPSDRFFAERPEGSVSTLKIQRTQQEDSAVYLCASSSGTVVRNYGYTFGSGTRLTVV.

The chain joins TRBV29-1 to TRBJ2-2, with a weak D call TRBD2 (6 bases). This CDR3 comprises 14 residues. The germline CDR1 and CDR2 sequences are SQVTM and ANQGSEA. The ends were cut back, 7 bases at V and 5 bases at J, with 17 bases in the middle. CDR3 DNA: TGCAGCGGAAGAACCCTCGGGAGTACCGGGGAGCTGTTTTTT. It codes for CSGRTLGSTGELFF.

This chain links TRBV2 with TRBJ1-2, with no clear D. The CDR3 has 12 amino acids. The ends were cut back, 1 base at V and 8 bases at J, with 8 bases in the middle. Germline V gene data show CDR1 as SNHLY and CDR2 as FYNNEI. The CDR3, as DNA: TGTGCCAGCAGTGAAGGAGGAAGCGGCTACACCTTC. Translated, it gives CASSEGGSGYTF.

The gene calls are TRBV5-6 and TRBJ2-2; 11 bases are shared with TRBD1. Germline lookup yields CDR1 SGHDT and CDR2 YYEEEE. There are 18 residues in the CDR3. The V and J ends lost 0 bases and 6 bases, in that order; junction bases with no gene match: 10. CDR3 region: CASSLGPGDRGTAGELFF. CDR3 DNA: TGTGCCAGCAGCTTGGGTCCCGGGGACAGGGGGACTGCCGGGGAGCTGTTTTTT.

The CDR3 DNA follows: TGCGCCAGCAGCTTTTGGGGAGGAGGCACCGGGGAGCTGTTTTTT. Its protein is CASSFWGGGTGELFF. V usage is TRBV5-1 and J usage is TRBJ2-2; possibly TRBD2 for D (6 bases). Per germline, CDR1 SGHRS and CDR2 YFSETQ. V was clipped by 2 bases and J by 4 bases, with 12 bases between them. The CDR3 has 15 residues.